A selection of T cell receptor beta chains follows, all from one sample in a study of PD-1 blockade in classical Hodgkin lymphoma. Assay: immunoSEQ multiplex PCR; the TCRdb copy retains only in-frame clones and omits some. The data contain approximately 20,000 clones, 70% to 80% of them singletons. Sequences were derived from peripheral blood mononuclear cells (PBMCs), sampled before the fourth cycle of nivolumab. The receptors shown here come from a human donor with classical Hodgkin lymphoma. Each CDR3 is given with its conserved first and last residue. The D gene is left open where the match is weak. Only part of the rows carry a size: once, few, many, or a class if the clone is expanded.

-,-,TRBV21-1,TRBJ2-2,CASSKRTSGSTGELFF,TGTGCCAGCAGCAAAAGGACTAGCGGGAGCACCGGGGAGCTGTTTTTT
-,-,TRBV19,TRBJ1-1,CASSKRGFDTEAFF,TGTGCCAGTAGTAAGAGGGGGTTTGACACTGAAGCTTTCTTT
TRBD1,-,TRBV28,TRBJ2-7,CATLTGVGYEQYF,TGTGCCACACTTACAGGGGTAGGGTACGAGCAGTACTTC
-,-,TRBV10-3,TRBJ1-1,CAISFSGPNEAFF,TGTGCCATCAGCTTCTCTGGACCGAATGAAGCTTTCTTT
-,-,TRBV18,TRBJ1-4,CASSPNREFEKLFF,TGTGCCAGCTCACCAAACAGGGAGTTTGAAAAACTGTTTTTT
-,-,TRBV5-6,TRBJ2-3,CASSLAQGRGDTQYF,TGTGCCAGCAGCTTGGCACAAGGACGGGGTGATACGCAGTATTTT
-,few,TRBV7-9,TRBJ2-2,CASNPHEAGELFF,TGTGCCAGCAACCCGCATGAGGCCGGGGAGCTGTTTTTT
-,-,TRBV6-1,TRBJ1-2,CASSEGQLQSYGYTF,TGTGCCAGCAGTGAAGGACAGTTACAGAGCTATGGCTACACCTTC
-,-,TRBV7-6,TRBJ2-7,CATGDYEQYF,TGTGCCACCGGCGATTACGAGCAGTACTTC
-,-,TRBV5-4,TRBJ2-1,CASSLMGLGQGGNEQFF,TGTGCCAGCAGCTTGATGGGGCTGGGGCAGGGGGGCAATGAGCAGTTCTTC
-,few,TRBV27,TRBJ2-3,CASSLSVLITDTQYF,TGTGCCAGCAGTTTATCTGTCCTCATCACAGATACGCAGTATTTT
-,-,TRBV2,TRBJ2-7,CASSQTYEQYF,TGTGCCAGCAGCCAGACCTACGAGCAGTACTTC
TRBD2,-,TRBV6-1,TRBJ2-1,CASSESIAGGTYNEQFF,TGTGCCAGCAGTGAGTCGATAGCGGGAGGTACCTACAATGAGCAGTTCTTC
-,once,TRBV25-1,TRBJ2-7,CASSDIAPYEQYF,TGTGCCAGCAGTGACATAGCTCCCTACGAGCAGTACTTC
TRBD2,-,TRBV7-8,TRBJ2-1,CASSFPSGSVGNEQFF,TGTGCCAGCAGCTTTCCTAGCGGGAGTGTTGGCAATGAGCAGTTCTTC
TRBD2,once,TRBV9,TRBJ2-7,CASTPGGLAGDEQYF,TGTGCCAGCACTCCCGGGGGACTAGCCGGCGACGAGCAGTACTTC
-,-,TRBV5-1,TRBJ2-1,CASSPGGSTWDEQFF,TGCGCCAGCAGCCCCGGGGGCTCCACCTGGGATGAGCAGTTCTTC
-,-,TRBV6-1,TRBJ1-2,CASSVQIYGYTF,TGTGCCAGCAGTGTACAGATCTATGGCTACACCTTC
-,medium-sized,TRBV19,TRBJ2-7,CASSKRSGSEQYF,TGTGCCAGTAGTAAAAGGTCGGGGTCCGAGCAGTACTTC
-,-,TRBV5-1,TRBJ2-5,CASSLAANQETQYF,TGCGCCAGCAGCTTAGCGGCCAACCAAGAGACCCAGTACTTC
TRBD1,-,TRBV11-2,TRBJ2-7,CASSLGTGLTTSYEQYF,TGTGCCAGCAGCTTAGGGACAGGGCTCACTACATCTTACGAGCAGTACTTC
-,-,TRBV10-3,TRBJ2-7,CAISEGAYEQYF,TGTGCCATCAGTGAAGGAGCTTACGAGCAGTACTTC
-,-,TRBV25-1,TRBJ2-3,CASSGSAWAQYF,TGTGCCAGCAGTGGCTCCGCCTGGGCGCAGTATTTT
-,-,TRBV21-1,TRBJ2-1,CASSRETSGAYNEQFF,TGTGCCAGCAGCCGGGAGACTAGCGGTGCCTACAATGAGCAGTTCTTC
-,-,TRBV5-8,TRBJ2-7,CASSSPGVHEQYF,TGTGCCAGCAGCTCTCCGGGGGTCCACGAGCAGTACTTC
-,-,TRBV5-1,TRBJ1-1,CASSLESSSGGPTAFF,TGCGCCAGCAGCTTGGAGTCCTCGAGCGGGGGGCCGACAGCTTTCTTT
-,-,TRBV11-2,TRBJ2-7,CASSHLALEQYF,TGTGCCAGCAGCCACCTAGCGCTCGAGCAGTACTTC
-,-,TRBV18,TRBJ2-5,CASSPRVYQETQYF,TGTGCCAGCTCACCAAGAGTGTACCAAGAGACCCAGTACTTC
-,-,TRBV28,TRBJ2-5,CASSLSGGLGEETQYF,TGTGCCAGCAGTTTATCCGGGGGCCTCGGCGAAGAGACCCAGTACTTC
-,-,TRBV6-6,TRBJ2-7,CASTPQGNYEQYF,TGTGCCAGCACCCCTCAGGGGAACTACGAGCAGTACTTC
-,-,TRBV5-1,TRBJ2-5,CASSPIGVSETQYF,TGCGCCAGCAGCCCCATCGGCGTTTCCGAGACCCAGTACTTC
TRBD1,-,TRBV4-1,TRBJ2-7,CASSRGQGTGEQYF,TGCGCCAGCAGCCGAGGACAGGGAACCGGCGAGCAGTACTTC
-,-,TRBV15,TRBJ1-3,CATSKGGAGQLSGNTIYF,TGTGCCACCAGCAAGGGAGGGGCAGGGCAGCTCTCTGGAAACACCATATATTTT
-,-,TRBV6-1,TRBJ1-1,CASSEGGTEAFF,TGTGCCAGCAGTGAAGGGGGCACTGAAGCTTTCTTT
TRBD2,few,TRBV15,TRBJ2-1,CATTTSGRLNNEQFF,TGTGCCACTACGACTAGCGGGAGGCTTAACAATGAGCAGTTCTTC
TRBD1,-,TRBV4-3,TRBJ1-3,CASSVGQGATGNTIYF,TGCGCCAGCAGCGTAGGACAGGGGGCAACAGGAAACACCATATATTTT
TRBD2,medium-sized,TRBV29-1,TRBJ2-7,CSVPGTNSYEQYF,TGCAGCGTTCCCGGGACTAACTCCTACGAGCAGTACTTC